This T cell receptor (beta chain) was captured by sequencing in a study of blood T cell repertoires in COVID-19. Turning to the study itself: Acute and convalescent COVID-19 samples came from the United States, Italy and Spain.

V lost 10 bases, J lost 4 bases, and 6 bases stayed unmatched. The germline V gene encodes CDR1 KGHDR and CDR2 SFDVKD. This CDR3 comprises 13 residues. Per the study methods: For nucleated cells, counts were estimated from reference gene primer amplification. Sequenced by immunoSEQ multiplex PCR; TCRdb stores in-frame clones only, minus some. That table gives V, J and clone size, and the DNA gave D and trimming. Found here are around 340,000 clones, more than 70% of them singletons; the top ten hold just under 3%. The sequenced sample consisted of peripheral blood. The chain has TRBV24-1 and TRBJ2-1; 7 nucleotides line up with TRBD1. This sequence was found in a young man with active or convalescent COVID-19. The CDR3 loop reads CATGPGGYNEQFF. DNA for the CDR3: TGTGCCACAGGACCAGGGGGTTACAATGAGCAGTTCTTC.